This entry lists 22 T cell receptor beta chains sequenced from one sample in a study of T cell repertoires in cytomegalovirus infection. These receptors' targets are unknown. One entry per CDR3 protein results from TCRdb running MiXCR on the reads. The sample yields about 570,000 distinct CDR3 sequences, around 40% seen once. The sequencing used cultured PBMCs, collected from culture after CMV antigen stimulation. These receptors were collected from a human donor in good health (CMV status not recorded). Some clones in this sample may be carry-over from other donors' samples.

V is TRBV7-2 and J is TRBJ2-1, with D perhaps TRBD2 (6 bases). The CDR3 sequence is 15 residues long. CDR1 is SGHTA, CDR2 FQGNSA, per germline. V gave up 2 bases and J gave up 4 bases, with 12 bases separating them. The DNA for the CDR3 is TGTGCCAGCAGCTTACTCGGAGGGGAGTACAATGAGCAGTTCTTC. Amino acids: CASSLLGGEYNEQFF.

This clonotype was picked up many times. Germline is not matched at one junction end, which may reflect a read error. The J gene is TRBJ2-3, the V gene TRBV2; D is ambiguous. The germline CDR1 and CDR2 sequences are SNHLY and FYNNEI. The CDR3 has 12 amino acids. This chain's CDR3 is CASSDGTDTQYF. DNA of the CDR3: TGTGCCAGTAGTGATGGCACAGATACGCAGTATTTT.

CDR3 sequence: CASSYIAGDNYEQYF. In DNA form, the CDR3 reads TGTGCCAGCAGTTACATAGCGGGAGACAACTACGAGCAGTACTTC. The chain joins TRBV6-8 to TRBJ2-7; 9 bases map to TRBD2. Germline values: CDR1 MNHGY, CDR2 SAAAGT. This CDR3 is 15 amino acids long. V gave up 2 bases and J gave up 3 bases; unmatched junction bases: 5.

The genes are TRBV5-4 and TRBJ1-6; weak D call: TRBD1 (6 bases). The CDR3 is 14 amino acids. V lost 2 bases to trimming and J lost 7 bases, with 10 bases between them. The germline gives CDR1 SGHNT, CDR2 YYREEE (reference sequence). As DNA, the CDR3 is TGTGCCAGCAGCTTAGGGGGGACAAATTCACCCCTCCACTTT. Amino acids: CASSLGGTNSPLHF. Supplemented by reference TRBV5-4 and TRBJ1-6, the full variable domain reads ETGVTQSPTHLIKTRGQQVTLRCSSQSGHNTVSWYQQALGQGPQFIFQYYREEENGRGNFPPRFSGLQFPNYSSELNVNALELDDSALYLCASSLGGTNSPLHFGNGTRLTVT.

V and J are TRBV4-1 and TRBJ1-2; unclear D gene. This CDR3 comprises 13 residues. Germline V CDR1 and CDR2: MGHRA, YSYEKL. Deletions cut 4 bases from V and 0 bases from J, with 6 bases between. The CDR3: CASSPSTNYGYTF. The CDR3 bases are TGCGCCAGCAGCCCGAGTACTAACTATGGCTACACCTTC.

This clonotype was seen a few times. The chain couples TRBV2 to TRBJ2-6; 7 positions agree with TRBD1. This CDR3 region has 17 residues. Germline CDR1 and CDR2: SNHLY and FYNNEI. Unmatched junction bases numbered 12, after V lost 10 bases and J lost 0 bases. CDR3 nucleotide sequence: TGTGCCACCCCCTCCCGGGACAGAAGCTCTGGGGCCAACGTCCTGACTTTC. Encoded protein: CATPSRDRSSGANVLTF.

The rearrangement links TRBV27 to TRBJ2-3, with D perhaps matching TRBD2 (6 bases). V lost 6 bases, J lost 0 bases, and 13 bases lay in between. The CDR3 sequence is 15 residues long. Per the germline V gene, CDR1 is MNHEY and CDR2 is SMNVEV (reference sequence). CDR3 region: CASRQTRLSTDTQYF. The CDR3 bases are TGTGCCAGCAGGCAGACTAGACTTAGCACAGATACGCAGTATTTT.

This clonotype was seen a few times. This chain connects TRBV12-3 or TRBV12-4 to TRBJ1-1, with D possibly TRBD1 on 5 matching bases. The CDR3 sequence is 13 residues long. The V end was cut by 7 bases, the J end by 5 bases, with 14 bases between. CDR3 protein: CASIGGGGTEAFF. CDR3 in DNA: TGTGCCAGCATCGGTGGGGGGGGGACTGAAGCTTTCTTT.

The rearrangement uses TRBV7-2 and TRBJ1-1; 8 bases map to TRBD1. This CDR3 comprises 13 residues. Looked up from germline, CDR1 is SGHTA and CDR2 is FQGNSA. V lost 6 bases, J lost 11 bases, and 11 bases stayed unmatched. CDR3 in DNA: TGTGCCAGCAGTCTCCAGGGGGCAAGGGCGGCTTTCTTT. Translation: CASSLQGARAAFF.

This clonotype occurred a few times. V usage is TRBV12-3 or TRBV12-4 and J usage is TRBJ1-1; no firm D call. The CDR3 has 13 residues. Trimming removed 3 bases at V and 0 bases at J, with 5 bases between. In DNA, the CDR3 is TGTGCCAGCAGTTTCAACGTGAACACTGAAGCTTTCTTT. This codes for CASSFNVNTEAFF.

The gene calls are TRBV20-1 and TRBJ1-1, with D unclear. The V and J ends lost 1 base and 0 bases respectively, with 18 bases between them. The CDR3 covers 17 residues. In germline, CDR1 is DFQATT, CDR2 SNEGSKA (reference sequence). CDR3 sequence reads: CSARAAGRSLVNTEAFF. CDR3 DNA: TGCAGTGCTAGAGCCGCGGGTCGATCACTAGTGAACACTGAAGCTTTCTTT.

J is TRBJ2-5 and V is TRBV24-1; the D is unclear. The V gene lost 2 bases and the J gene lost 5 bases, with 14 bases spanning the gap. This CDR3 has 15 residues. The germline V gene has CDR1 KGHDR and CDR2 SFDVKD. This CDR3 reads CATSDSYRVRETQYF. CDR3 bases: TGTGCCACCAGTGATTCCTATAGGGTCCGGGAGACCCAGTACTTC.

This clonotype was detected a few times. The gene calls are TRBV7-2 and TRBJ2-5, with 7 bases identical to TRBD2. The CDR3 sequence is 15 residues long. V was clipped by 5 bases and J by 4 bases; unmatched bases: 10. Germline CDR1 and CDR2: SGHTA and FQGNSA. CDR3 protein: CASSPRVVAGETQYF. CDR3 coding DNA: TGTGCCAGCAGCCCTCGGGTGGTAGCGGGAGAGACCCAGTACTTC.

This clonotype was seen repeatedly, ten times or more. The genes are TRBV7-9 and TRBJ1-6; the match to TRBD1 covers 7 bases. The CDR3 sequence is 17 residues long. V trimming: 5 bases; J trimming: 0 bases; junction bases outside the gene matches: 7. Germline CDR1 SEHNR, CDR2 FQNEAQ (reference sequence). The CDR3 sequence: CASSLLRDSSYNSPLHF. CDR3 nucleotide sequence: TGTGCCAGCAGCCTCCTCCGGGACAGCTCCTATAATTCACCCCTCCACTTT.

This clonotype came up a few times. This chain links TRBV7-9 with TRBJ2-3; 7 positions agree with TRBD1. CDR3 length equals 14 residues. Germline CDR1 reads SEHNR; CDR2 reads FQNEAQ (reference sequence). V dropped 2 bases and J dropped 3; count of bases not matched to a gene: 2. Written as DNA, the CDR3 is TGTGCCAGCAGCTTATCGACAGGGACAGATACGCAGTATTTT. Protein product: CASSLSTGTDTQYF.

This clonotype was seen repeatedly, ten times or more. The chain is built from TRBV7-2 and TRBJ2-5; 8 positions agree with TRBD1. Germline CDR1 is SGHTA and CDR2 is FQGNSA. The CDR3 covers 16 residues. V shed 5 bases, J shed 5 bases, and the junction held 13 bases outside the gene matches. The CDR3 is CASSPSRMTGEETQYF. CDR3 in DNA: TGTGCCAGCAGCCCTAGTCGGATGACAGGGGAGGAGACCCAGTACTTC.

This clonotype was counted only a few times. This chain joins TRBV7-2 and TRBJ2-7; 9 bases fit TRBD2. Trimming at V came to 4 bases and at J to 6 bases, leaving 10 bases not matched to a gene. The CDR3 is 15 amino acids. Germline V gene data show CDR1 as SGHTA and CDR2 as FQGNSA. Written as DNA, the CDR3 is TGTGCCAGCAGCTCCTTAGCGGGAGCCCTTCGCGAGCAGTACTTC. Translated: CASSSLAGALREQYF.

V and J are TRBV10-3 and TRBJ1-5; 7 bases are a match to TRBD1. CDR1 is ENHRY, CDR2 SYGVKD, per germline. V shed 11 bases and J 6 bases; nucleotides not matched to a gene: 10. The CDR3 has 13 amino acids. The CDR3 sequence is CASHQGVGQPQHF. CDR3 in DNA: TGTGCCTCTCATCAGGGGGTTGGTCAGCCCCAGCATTTT.

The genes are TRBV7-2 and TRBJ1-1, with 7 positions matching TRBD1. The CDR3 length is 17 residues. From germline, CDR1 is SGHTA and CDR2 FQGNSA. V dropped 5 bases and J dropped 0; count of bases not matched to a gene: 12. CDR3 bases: TGTGCCAGCAGCCCCGAGGGGGCGGGGTTCATGAACACTGAAGCTTTCTTT. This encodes CASSPEGAGFMNTEAFF.

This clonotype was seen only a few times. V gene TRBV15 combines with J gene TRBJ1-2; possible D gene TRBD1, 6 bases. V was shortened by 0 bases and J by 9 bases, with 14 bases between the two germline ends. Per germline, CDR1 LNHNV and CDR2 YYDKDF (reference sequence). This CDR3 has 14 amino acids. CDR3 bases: TGTGCCACCAGCAGAGATGGGGGGCTGTCGAGCTACACCTTC. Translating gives CATSRDGGLSSYTF. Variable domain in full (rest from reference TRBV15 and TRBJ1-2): DAMVIQNPRYQVTQFGKPVTLSCSQTLNHNVMYWYQQKSSQAPKLLFHYYDKDFNNEADTPDNFQSRRPNTSFCFLDIRSPGLGDTAMYLCATSRDGGLSSYTFGSGTRLTVV.

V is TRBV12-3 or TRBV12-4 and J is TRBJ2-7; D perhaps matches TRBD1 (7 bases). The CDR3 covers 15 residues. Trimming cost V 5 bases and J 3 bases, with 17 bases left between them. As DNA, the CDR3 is TGTGCCAGCAGTCCCAGGGGGGACAGCCTCTACGAGCAGTACTTC. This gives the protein CASSPRGDSLYEQYF.

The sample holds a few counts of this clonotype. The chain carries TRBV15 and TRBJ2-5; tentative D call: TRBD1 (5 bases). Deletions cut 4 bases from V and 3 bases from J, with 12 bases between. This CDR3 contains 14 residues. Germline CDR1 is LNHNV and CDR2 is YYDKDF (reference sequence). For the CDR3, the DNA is TGTGCCACCAGCAAGGCAGACAGAAAAGAGACCCAGTACTTC. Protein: CATSKADRKETQYF.